This TCR beta chain was profiled in a study of blood T cell repertoires in COVID-19. Study-wide context: Material from acute and convalescent COVID-19 was sourced from the United States, Italy and Spain.

This CDR3 has 15 amino acids. J was trimmed by 10 bases and V by 3 bases; bases with no gene match: 7. The germline CDR1 and CDR2 sequences are SGDLS and YYNGEE. Data came from immunoSEQ multiplex PCR; TCRdb stores just in-frame clones and leaves some out. This sample has almost 350,000 clones, with around nine tenths found just once. Source material: peripheral blood. The receptor was derived from a woman aged 55-70 years with COVID-19, enrolled during active disease. This chain uses TRBV9 with TRBJ1-6; TRBD1 agrees at 10 bases. CDR3 nucleotide sequence: TGTGCCAGCAGCGGCCAGGGACAGGGGATATCACCCCTCCACTTT. Its translation: CASSGQGQGISPLHF.